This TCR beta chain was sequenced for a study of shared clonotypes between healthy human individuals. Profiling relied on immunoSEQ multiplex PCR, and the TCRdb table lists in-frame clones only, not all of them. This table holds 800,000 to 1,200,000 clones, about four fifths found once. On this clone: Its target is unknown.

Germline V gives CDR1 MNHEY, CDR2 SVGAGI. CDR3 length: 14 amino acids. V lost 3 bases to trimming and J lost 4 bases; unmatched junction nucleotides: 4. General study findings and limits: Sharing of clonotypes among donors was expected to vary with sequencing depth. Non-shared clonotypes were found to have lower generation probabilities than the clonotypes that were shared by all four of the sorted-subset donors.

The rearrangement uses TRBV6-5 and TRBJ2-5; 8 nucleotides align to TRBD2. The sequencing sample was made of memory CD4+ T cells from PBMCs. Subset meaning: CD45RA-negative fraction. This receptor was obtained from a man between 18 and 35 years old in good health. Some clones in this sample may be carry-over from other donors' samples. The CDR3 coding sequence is TGTGCCAGCAGTTATGGGCTAGCGGGAGAGACCCAGTACTTC. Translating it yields CASSYGLAGETQYF.